The clone carrying this T cell receptor beta chain came up a few times. Its antigen is undetermined. The data were obtained in a study of early T cells in non-severe SARS-CoV-2 infection. Study in general: Sequenced bulk RNA came from whole blood that was unsorted, and chains were unpaired.

The CDR3 contains 15 residues. The germline CDR1 and CDR2 sequences are SGHTA and FQGNSA. V lost 7 bases and J lost 3; bases outside the gene matches: 8. Each single cDNA molecule received a unique molecular identifier. One entry per CDR3 protein results from TCRdb running MiXCR on the 5' RACE reads. The table shows 25,000 to 35,000 distinct CDR3 sequences, with about 3.9% occurring only once. Findings and caveats of the study: There was a bias toward anti-spike CD8 responses in VDJdb matching, which missed private and CD4 specificities.

Sequenced: whole blood. This TCR was sampled from an adult who was a healthcare worker with PCR-confirmed SARS-CoV-2 infection or an uninfected control (not recorded which). J is TRBJ2-4 and V is TRBV7-2; 8 nucleotides line up with TRBD2. CDR3 loop: CASTREGLGKNIQYF. CDR3 bases: TGTGCCAGCACCCGGGAGGGCCTGGGCAAAAACATTCAGTACTTC.